The clone carrying this TCR beta chain was detected only a few times. Its antigen is unknown. The sequenced fragment ends 3 residues before the CDR3 boundary, so the rest is inferred from the germline J gene. Diagnosis required reduced IgG, IgA and/or IgM with specific antibody deficiency. Germline lookup yields CDR1 LNHDA and CDR2 SQIVND (reference sequence). Trimming at V came to 1 base and at J to 5 bases, leaving 9 bases not matched to a gene. The length of the CDR3 is 17 residues. The data were taken from a study of T cell clonality in common variable immunodeficiency. Study outcomes and limitations: Common variable immunodeficiency TCR beta sequences reportedly had fewer deletions and N-nucleotide insertions. The cause of increased CVID clonality remains unclear without subpopulation sequencing.

The data were produced by immunoSEQ multiplex PCR, yet TCRdb's version contains in-frame clones alone and is incomplete. The sample has roughly 1,600 clones, none seen only once. The receptor was derived from a human donor with common variable immunodeficiency. The rearrangement joins TRBV19 to TRBJ1-4, with 8 bases aligning to TRBD1. Sequencing was done on a sample of peripheral blood mononuclear cells. The CDR3 loop reads CASSIALQGARNEKLFF. The CDR3 bases that were read are TGTGCCAGTAGTATAGCTCTTCAGGGGGCGAGAAATGAAAAA. Complete variable domain (other parts from reference TRBV19 and TRBJ1-4): DGGITQSPKYLFRKEGQNVTLSCEQNLNHDAMYWYRQDPGQGLRLIYYSQIVNDFQKGDIAEGYSVSREKKESFPLTVTSAQKNPTAFYLCASSIALQGARNEKLFFGSGTQLSVL.